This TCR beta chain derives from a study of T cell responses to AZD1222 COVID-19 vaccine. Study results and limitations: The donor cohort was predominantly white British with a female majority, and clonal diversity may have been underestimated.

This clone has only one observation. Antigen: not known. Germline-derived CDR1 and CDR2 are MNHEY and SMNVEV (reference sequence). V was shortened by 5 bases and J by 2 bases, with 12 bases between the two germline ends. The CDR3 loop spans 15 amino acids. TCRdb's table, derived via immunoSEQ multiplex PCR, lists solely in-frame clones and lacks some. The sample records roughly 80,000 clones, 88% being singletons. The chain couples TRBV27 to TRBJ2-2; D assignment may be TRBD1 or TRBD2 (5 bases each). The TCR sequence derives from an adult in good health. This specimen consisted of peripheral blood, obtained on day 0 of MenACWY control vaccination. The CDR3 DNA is TGTGCCAGCAGTATGGGACGGATTAACACCGGGGAGCTGTTTTTT. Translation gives CASSMGRINTGELFF.